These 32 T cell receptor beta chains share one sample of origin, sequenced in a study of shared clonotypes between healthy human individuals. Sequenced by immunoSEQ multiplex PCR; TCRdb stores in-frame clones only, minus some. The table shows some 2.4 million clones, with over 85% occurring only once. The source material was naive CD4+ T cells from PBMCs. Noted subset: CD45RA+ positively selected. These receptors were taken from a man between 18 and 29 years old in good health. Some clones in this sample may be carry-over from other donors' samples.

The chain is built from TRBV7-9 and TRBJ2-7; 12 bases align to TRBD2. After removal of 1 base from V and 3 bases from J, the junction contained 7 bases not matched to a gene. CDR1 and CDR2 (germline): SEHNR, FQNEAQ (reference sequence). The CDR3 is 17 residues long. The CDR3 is CASSLGLAGGPNYEQYF. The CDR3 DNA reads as TGTGCCAGCAGCTTAGGCCTAGCGGGAGGGCCGAACTACGAGCAGTACTTC.

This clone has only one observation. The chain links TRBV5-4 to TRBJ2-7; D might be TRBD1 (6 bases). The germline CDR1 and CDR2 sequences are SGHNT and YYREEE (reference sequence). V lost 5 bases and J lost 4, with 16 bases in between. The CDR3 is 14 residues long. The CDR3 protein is CASSPGAPSYEQYF. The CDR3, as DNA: TGTGCCAGCAGTCCAGGGGCCCCGAGTTACGAGCAGTACTTC.

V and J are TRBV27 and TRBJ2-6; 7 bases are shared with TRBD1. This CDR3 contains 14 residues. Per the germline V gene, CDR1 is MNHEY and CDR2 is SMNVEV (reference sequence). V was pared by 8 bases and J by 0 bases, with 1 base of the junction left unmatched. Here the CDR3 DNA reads TGTGCCAGCGGGACAGCCTCTGGGGCCAACGTCCTGACTTTC. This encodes CASGTASGANVLTF.

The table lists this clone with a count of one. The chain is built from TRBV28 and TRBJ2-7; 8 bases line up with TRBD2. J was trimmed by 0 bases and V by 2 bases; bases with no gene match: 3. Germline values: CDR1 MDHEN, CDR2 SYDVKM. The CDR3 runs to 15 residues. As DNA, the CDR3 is TGTGCCAGCAGTTTACCCGCGGGGGGCTCCTACGAGCAGTACTTC. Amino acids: CASSLPAGGSYEQYF.

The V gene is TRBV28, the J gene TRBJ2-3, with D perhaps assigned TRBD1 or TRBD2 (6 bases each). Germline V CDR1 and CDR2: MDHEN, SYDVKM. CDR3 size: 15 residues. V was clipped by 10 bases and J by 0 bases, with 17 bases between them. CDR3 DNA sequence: TGTGCCATCGGAGGGGGATTCGGAAGCACAGATACGCAGTATTTT. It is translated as CAIGGGFGSTDTQYF.

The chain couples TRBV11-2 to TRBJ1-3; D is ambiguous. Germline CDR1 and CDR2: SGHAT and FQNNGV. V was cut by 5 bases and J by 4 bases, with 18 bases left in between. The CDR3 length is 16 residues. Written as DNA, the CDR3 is TGTGCCAGCAGCCCGGGCGGAACTACGGCGGGAAACACCATATATTTT. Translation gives CASSPGGTTAGNTIYF.

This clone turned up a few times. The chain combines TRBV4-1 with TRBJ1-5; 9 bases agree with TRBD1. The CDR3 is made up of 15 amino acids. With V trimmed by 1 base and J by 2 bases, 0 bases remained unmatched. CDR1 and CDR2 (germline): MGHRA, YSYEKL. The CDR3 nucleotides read TGCGCCAGCAGCCAAGGGACAGGGGGCAATCAGCCCCAGCATTTT. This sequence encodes CASSQGTGGNQPQHF.

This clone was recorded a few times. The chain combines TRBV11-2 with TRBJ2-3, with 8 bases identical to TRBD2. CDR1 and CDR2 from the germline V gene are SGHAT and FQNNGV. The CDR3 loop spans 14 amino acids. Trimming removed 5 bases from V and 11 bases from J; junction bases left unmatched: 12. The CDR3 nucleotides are TGTGCCAGCAGCCAAACGGGGGGGCGCTTCAGGCAGTATTTT. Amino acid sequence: CASSQTGGRFRQYF.

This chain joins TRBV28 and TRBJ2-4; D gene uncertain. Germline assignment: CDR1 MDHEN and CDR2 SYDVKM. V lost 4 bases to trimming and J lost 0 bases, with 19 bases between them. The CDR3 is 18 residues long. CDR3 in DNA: TGTGCCAGCAGTTCACTTAAACAAGCTACCCTAGCCAAAAACATTCAGTACTTC. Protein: CASSSLKQATLAKNIQYF.

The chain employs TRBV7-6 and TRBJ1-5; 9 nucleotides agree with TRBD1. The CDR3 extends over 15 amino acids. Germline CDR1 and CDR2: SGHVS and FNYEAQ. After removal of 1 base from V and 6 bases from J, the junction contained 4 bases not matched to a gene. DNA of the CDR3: TGTGCCAGCAGCTTAGTCGGACAGGGGTGTCAGCCCCAGCATTTT. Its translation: CASSLVGQGCQPQHF.

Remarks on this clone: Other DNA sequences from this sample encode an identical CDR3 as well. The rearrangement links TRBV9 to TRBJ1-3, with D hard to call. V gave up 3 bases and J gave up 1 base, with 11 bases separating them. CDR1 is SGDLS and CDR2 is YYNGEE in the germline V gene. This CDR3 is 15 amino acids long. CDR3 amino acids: CASSAGSSSGNTIYF. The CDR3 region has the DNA TGTGCCAGCAGCGCCGGGTCGTCGTCTGGAAACACCATATATTTT.

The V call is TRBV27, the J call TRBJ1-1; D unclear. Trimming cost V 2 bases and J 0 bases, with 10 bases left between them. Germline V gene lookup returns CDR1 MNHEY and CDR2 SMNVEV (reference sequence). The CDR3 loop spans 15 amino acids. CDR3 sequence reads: CASSLMALMNTEAFF. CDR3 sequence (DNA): TGTGCCAGCAGTTTAATGGCATTGATGAACACTGAAGCTTTCTTT.

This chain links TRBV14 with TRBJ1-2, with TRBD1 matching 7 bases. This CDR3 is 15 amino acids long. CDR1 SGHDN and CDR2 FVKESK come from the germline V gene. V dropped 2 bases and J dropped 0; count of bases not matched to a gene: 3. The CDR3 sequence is CASSQQGGANYGYTF. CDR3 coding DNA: TGTGCCAGCAGCCAACAGGGGGGAGCTAACTATGGCTACACCTTC.

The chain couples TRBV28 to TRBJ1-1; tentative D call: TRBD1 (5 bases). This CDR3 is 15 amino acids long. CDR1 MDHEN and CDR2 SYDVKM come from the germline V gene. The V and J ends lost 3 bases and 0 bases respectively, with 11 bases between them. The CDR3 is CASSFVGRVNTEAFF. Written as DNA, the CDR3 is TGTGCCAGCAGTTTCGTCGGCAGGGTGAACACTGAAGCTTTCTTT.

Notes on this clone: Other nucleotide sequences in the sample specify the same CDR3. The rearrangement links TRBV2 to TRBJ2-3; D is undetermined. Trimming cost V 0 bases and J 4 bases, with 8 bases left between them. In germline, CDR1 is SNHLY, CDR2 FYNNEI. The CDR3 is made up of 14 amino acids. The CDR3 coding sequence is TGTGCCAGCAGTGAAGCGCTCCCCCCAGATACGCAGTATTTT. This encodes CASSEALPPDTQYF.

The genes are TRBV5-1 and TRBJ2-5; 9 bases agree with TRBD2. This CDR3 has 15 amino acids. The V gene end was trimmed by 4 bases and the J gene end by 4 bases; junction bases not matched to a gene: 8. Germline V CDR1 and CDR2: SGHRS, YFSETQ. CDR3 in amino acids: CASSVSGSRGETQYF. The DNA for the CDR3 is TGCGCCAGCAGCGTTAGCGGGAGTAGGGGAGAGACCCAGTACTTC.

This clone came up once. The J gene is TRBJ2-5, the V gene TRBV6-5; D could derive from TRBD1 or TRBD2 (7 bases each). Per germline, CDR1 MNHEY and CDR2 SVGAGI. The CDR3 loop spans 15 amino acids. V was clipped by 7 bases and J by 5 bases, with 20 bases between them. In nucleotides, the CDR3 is TGTGCCAGCACCTCCCAGGGGGGGCAGACGGAGACCCAGTACTTC. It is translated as CASTSQGGQTETQYF.

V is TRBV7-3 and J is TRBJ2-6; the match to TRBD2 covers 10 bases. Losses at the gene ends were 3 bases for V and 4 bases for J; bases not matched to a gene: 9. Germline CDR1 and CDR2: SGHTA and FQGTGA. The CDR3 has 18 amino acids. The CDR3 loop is CASSFQPGLAPGANVLTF. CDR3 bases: TGTGCCAGCAGCTTCCAACCGGGACTAGCGCCCGGGGCCAACGTCCTGACTTTC. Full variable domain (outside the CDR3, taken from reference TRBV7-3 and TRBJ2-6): GAGVSQTPSNKVTEKGKYVELRCDPISGHTALYWYRQSLGQGPEFLIYFQGTGAADDSGLPNDRFFAVRPEGSVSTLKIQRTERGDSAVYLCASSFQPGLAPGANVLTFGAGSRLTVL.

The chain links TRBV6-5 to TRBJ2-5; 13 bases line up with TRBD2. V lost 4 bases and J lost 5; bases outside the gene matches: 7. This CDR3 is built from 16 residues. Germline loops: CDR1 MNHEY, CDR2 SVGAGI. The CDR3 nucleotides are TGTGCCAGCAGTTTAGGACTAGCGGGAGTACGGGAGACCCAGTACTTC. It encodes CASSLGLAGVRETQYF.

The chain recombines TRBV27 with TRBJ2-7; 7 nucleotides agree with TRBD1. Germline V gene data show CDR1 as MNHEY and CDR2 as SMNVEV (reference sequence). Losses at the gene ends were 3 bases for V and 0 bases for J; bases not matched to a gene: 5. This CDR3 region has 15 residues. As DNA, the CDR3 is TGTGCCAGCAGTTTTTCCGGGACAGCCTCCTACGAGCAGTACTTC. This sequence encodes CASSFSGTASYEQYF.

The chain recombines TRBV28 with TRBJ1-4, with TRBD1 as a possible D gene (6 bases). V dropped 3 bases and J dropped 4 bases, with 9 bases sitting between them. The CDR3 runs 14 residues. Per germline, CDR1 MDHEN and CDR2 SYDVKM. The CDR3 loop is CASSFSRGNEKLFF. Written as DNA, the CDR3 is TGTGCCAGCAGTTTCTCCAGGGGTAATGAAAAACTGTTTTTT.

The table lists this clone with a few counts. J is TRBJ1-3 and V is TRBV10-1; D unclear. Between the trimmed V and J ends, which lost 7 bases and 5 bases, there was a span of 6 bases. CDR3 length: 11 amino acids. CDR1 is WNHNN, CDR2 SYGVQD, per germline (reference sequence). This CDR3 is CASISRNTIYF. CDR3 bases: TGCGCCAGCATCTCCCGAAACACCATATATTTT.

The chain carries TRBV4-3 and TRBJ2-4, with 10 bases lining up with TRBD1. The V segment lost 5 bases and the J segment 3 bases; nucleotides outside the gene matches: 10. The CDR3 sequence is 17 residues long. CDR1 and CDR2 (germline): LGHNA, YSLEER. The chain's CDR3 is CASSLQTGGNSKNIQYF. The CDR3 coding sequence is TGCGCCAGCAGCTTGCAGACAGGGGGCAATAGCAAAAACATTCAGTACTTC.

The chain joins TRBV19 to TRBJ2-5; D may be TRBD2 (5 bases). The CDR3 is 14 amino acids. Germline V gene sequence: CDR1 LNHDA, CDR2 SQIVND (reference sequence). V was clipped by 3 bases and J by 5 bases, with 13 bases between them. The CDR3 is CASSMAGFWETQYF. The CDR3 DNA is TGTGCCAGTAGTATGGCGGGCTTTTGGGAGACCCAGTACTTC.

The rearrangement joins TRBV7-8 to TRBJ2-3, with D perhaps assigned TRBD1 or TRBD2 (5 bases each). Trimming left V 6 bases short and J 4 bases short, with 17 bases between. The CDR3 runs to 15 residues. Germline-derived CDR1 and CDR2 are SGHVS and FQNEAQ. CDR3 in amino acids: CASRHDSTRADTQYF. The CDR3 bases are TGTGCCAGCAGGCACGACAGTACGCGGGCAGATACGCAGTATTTT. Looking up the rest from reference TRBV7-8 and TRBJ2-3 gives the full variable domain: GAGVSQSPRYKVAKRGQDVALRCDPISGHVSLFWYQQALGQGPEFLTYFQNEAQLDKSGLPSDRFFAERPEGSVSTLKIQRTQQEDSAVYLCASRHDSTRADTQYFGPGTRLTVL.

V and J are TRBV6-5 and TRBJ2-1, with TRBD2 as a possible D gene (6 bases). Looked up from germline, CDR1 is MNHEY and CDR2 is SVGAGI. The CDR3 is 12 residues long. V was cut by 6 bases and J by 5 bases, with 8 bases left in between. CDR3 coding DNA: TGTGCCAGCAGACGGAGGGACAATGAGCAGTTCTTC. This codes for CASRRRDNEQFF.

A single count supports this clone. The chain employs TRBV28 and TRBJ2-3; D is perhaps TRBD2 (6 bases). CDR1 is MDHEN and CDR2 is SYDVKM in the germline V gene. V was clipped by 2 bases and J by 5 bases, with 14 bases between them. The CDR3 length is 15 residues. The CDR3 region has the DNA TGTGCCAGCAGTTTAGGCGGGGCCCAGGGAGATACGCAGTATTTT. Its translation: CASSLGGAQGDTQYF.

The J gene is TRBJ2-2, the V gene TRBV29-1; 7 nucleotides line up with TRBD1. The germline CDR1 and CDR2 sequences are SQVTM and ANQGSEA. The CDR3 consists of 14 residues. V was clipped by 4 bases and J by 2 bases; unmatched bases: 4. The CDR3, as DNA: TGCAGCGTTGGTACAGGGGCCAACACCGGGGAGCTGTTTTTT. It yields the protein CSVGTGANTGELFF.

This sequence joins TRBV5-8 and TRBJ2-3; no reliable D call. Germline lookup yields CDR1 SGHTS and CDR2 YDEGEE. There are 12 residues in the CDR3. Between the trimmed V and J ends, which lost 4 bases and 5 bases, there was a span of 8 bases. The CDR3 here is CASSPRIDTQYF. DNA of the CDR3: TGTGCCAGCAGCCCGAGAATAGATACGCAGTATTTT.

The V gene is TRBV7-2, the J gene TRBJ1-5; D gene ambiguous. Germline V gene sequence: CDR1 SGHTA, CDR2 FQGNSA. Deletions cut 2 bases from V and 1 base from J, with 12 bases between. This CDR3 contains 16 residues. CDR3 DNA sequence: TGTGCCAGCAGCTTATTTCCCACGAGGAGCAATCAGCCCCAGCATTTT. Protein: CASSLFPTRSNQPQHF.

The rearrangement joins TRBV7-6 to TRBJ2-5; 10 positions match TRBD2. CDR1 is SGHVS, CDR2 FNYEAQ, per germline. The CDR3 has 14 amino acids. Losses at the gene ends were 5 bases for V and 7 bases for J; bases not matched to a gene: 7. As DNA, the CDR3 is TGTGCCAGCAGCCGGACTAGCGGATCCGGGACCCAGTACTTC. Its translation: CASSRTSGSGTQYF.

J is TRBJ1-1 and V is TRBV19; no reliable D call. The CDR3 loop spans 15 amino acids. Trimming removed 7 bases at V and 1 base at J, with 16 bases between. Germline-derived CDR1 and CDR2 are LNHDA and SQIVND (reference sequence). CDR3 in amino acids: CASTTMGRRNTEAFF. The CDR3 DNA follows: TGTGCCAGTACCACGATGGGTCGTAGGAACACTGAAGCTTTCTTT.